What follows is one T cell receptor beta chain and its context. This record comes from a study of cytomegalovirus exposure and HLA in healthy donors. Trimming took 6 bases from V and 3 from J, leaving 12 bases between them. Germline assignment: CDR1 MNHEY and CDR2 SVGAGI. The CDR3 consists of 14 residues. The primer mix had 60 Vbeta and 13 Jbeta primers. Libraries were prepared by immunoSEQ multiplex PCR; TCRdb keeps only in-frame clonotypes and omits some of them. Of 100,000 to 120,000 clones in the sample, 83% are singletons; the top ten hold 6.1%. The source is a man between 18 and 35 years old in good health and CMV-seronegative. The rearrangement links TRBV6-5 to TRBJ1-5, with D hard to call. Sequences were obtained from PBMCs. The CDR3 is CASRDNLLNQPQHF. The CDR3 bases are TGTGCCAGCAGAGACAACCTTCTCAATCAGCCCCAGCATTTT.